A selection of T cell receptor beta chains follows, all from one sample in a study of immune evolution from preneoplasia to lung adenocarcinoma. Using immunoSEQ multiplex PCR, the repertoire was profiled, and TCRdb retains in-frame clones only, with some absent. The data hold roughly 14,000 clones, with 80% observed a single time. Sequenced sample: FFPE minimally invasive lung adenocarcinoma tissue. These TCRs come from a person aged 70 to 79 with lung adenocarcinoma. Each CDR3 is given with its conserved first and last residue. D genes are given only for firm matches. Rows give clone size only sometimes, using once, few, many, or a class for an expanded clone.

clone size | J gene | V gene | D gene | CDR3 DNA | CDR3 protein
NA | TRBJ1-5 | TRBV6-6 | NA | TGTGCCAGCAGTCAGCCGGGGGGGAGCAATCAGCCCCAGCATTTT | CASSQPGGSNQPQHF
NA | TRBJ2-5 | TRBV19 | NA | TGTGCCAGTAGTATAGGAGGAGACGTGGAGACCCAGTACTTC | CASSIGGDVETQYF
NA | TRBJ2-7 | TRBV5-1 | TRBD2 | TGCGCCAGCAGCGGGACTAGCGGGGGGATTGGACCTTCCTACGAGCAGTACTTC | CASSGTSGGIGPSYEQYF
NA | TRBJ2-1 | TRBV6-1 | NA | TGTGCCAGCAGTGAAGAGGGGAGCTCCTACAATGAGCAGTTCTTC | CASSEEGSSYNEQFF
NA | TRBJ2-7 | TRBV5-4 | TRBD2 | TGTGCCAGCAGCGTCCCGGGGGGGAGCTCCTACGAGCAGTACTTC | CASSVPGGSSYEQYF
few | TRBJ1-2 | TRBV10-3 | NA | TGTGCCATCAGTGAGCAGACAGACTATGGCTACACCTTC | CAISEQTDYGYTF
NA | TRBJ2-7 | TRBV5-4 | TRBD2 | TGTGCCAGCAGCGGGGGACTAGCGGGGAGCTACGAGCAGTACTTC | CASSGGLAGSYEQYF
few | TRBJ1-2 | TRBV19 | NA | TGTGCCAGTGGGGACGGGCTCTATGGCTACACCTTC | CASGDGLYGYTF
NA | TRBJ2-7 | TRBV28 | NA | TGTGCCAGCAGTTCCGCCCAGTACCAATTAGGGCAGTACTTC | CASSSAQYQLGQYF
NA | TRBJ1-3 | TRBV19 | NA | TGTGCCAGTAACTCACAGTTCTCTGGAAACACCATATATTTT | CASNSQFSGNTIYF
NA | TRBJ1-1 | TRBV15 | TRBD1 | TGTGCCACCAGCAGAAGGGGACAGGGCCACACTGAAGCTTTCTTT | CATSRRGQGHTEAFF
NA | TRBJ1-5 | TRBV6-6 | NA | TGTGCCAGCAGTTACTCGGGGGGGAATCAGCCCCAGCATTTT | CASSYSGGNQPQHF
once | TRBJ1-1 | TRBV25-1 | NA | TGTGCCAGCAGTGAATCTGGTGGCAAAGGACGGAACACTGAAGCTTTCTTT | CASSESGGKGRNTEAFF